This T cell receptor beta chain was recorded in a study of post-analysis software for immune sequencing data. Study summary: The courses of disease that were included comprised relapsing-remitting, secondary progressive and progressive-relapsing multiple sclerosis. Study-wide results and limits: Comparison with controls showed significantly lower normalized Chao1 diversity in multiple sclerosis patients. The F measure placed samples prepared in the same batch into strongly shared clusters. About 5 TRBV segments appeared more often in patients than in controls, and TRBV5-6, TRBV5-1 and TRBV20-1 were among these.

At least ten counts were recorded for this clonotype. Its antigen remains unidentified. Incorporated into the TCR beta cDNA libraries were unique molecular identifiers, which served to reduce PCR and sequencing biases. Researchers reported 400,000 to 550,000 cDNA molecules coming from about 1 to 10 million T cells. TCRdb re-analysed the PCR reads in MiXCR, keeping a single row per CDR3 protein. The sample records about 170,000 distinct CDR3 sequences, about 29% being singletons. Trimming shortened V by 1 base and J by 5 bases, and 6 bases separated the two germline ends. Germline V gene sequence: CDR1 SGHTA, CDR2 FQGNSA. The CDR3 contains 12 residues.

Sequencing input: blood. The sequence came from a girl under 18 with multiple sclerosis. The V gene is TRBV7-2, the J gene TRBJ2-7; D not resolved. The CDR3 loop reads CASSLGADEQYF. CDR3 DNA sequence: TGTGCCAGCAGCTTAGGTGCCGACGAGCAGTACTTC.